The sequence of this TCR beta chain was determined in a study of T cell changes during pregnancy in multiple sclerosis. Here immunoSEQ multiplex PCR was the method, and the copy in TCRdb shows in-frame clones only, minus some. The sample consists of approximately 100,000 clones, roughly 91% of them appearing once. Trimming removed 9 bases from V and 1 base from J, with 25 bases in between. This CDR3 has 18 residues. Germline V lookup: CDR1 LNHDA, CDR2 SQIVND (reference sequence). The material was peripheral blood, obtained in the first trimester of pregnancy. This chain uses TRBV19 with TRBJ1-5; D is possibly TRBD1 (5 bases). The source of this sequence is a female donor with multiple sclerosis, enrolled in a pregnancy study. The CDR3 protein is CASKQLSLGGGSNQPQHF. The CDR3 nucleotides read TGTGCCAGCAAACAACTCTCCCTCGGGGGGGGAAGCAATCAGCCCCAGCATTTT.